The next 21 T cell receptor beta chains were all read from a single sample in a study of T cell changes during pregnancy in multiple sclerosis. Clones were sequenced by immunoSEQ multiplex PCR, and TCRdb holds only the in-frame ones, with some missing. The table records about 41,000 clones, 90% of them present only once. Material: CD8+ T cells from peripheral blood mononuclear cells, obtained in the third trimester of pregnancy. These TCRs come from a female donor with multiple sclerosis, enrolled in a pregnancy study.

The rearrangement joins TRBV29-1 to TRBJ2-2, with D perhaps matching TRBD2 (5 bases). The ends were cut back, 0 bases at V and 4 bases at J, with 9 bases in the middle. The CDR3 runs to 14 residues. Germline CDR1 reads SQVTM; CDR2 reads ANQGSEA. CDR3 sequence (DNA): TGCAGCGTTGAAGATCGAGGGATCACCGGGGAGCTGTTTTTT. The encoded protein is CSVEDRGITGELFF.

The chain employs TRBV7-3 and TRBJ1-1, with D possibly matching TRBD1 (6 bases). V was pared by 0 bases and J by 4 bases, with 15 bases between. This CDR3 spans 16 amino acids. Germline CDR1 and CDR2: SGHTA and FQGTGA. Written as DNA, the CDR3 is TGTGCCAGCAGCTTAACGTCGCTACAGGGCCTCACTGAAGCTTTCTTT. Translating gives CASSLTSLQGLTEAFF.

CDR3 residues: CASSIPAGTNTGELFF. In nucleotides, the CDR3 is TGTGCCAGCAGCATTCCAGCGGGTACGAACACCGGGGAGCTGTTTTTT. The rearrangement joins TRBV5-5 to TRBJ2-2, with a tentative D call TRBD2 (6 bases). The germline V gene has CDR1 SGHKS and CDR2 YYEKEE (reference sequence). V was trimmed by 4 bases and J by 0 bases, leaving 13 bases between them. The CDR3 extends over 16 amino acids.

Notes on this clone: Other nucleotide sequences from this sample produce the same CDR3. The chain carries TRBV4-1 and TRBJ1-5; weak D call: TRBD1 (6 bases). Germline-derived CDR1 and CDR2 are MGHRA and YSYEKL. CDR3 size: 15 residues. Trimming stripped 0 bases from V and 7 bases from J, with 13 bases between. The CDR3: CASSQEAGVNQPQHF. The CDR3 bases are TGCGCCAGCAGCCAAGAGGCAGGGGTTAACCAGCCCCAGCATTTT.

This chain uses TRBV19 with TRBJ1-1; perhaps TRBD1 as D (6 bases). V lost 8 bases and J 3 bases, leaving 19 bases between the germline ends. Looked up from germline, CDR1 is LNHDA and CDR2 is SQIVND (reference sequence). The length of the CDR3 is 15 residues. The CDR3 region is CASEDLTGKYTEAFF. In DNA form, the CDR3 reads TGTGCCAGTGAGGACTTAACAGGGAAATACACTGAAGCTTTCTTT. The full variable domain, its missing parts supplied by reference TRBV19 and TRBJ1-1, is DGGITQSPKYLFRKEGQNVTLSCEQNLNHDAMYWYRQDPGQGLRLIYYSQIVNDFQKGDIAEGYSVSREKKESFPLTVTSAQKNPTAFYLCASEDLTGKYTEAFFGQGTRLTVV.

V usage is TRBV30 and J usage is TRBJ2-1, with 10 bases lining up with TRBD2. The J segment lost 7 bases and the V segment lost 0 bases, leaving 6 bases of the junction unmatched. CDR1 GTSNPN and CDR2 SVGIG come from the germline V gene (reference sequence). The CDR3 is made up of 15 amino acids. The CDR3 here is CAWSVRLAGANEQFF. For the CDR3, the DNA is TGTGCCTGGAGTGTAAGGCTAGCGGGGGCAAATGAGCAGTTCTTC.

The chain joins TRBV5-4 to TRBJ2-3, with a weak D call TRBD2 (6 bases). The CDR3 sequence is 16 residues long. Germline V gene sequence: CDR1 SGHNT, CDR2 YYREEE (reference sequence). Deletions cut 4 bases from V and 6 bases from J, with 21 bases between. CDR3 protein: CASSEVQWDFRDTQYF. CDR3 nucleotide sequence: TGTGCCAGCAGCGAGGTCCAATGGGACTTCAGGGATACGCAGTATTTT. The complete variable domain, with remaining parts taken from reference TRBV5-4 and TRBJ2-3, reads ETGVTQSPTHLIKTRGQQVTLRCSSQSGHNTVSWYQQALGQGPQFIFQYYREEENGRGNFPPRFSGLQFPNYSSELNVNALELDDSALYLCASSEVQWDFRDTQYFGPGTRLTVL.

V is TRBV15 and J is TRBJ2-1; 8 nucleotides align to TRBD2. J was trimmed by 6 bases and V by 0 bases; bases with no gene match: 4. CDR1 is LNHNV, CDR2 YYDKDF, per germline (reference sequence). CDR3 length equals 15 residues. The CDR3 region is CATSRDLAGGNEQFF. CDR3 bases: TGTGCCACCAGCAGAGATTTGGCGGGGGGCAATGAGCAGTTCTTC.

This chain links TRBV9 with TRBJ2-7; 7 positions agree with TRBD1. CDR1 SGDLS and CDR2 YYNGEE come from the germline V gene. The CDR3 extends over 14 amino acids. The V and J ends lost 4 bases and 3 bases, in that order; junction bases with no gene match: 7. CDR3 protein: CASSPRDRFYEQYF. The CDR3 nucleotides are TGTGCCAGCAGCCCAAGGGACAGATTCTACGAGCAGTACTTC.

The CDR3 DNA is TGTGCCAGCAGTTCCCGACAGGGTGTGATCGACTACGAGCAGTACTTC. It translates to CASSSRQGVIDYEQYF. The rearrangement uses TRBV27 and TRBJ2-7; 7 nucleotides match TRBD1. The CDR3 length is 16 residues. The trim removed 4 bases at V and 3 bases at J, leaving 12 bases unmatched. From germline, CDR1 is MNHEY and CDR2 SMNVEV (reference sequence).

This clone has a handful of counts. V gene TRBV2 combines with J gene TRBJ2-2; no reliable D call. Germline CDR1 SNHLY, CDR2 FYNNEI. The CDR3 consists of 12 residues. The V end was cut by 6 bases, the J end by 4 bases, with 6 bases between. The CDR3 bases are TGTGCCAGCAGGACGGGCACCGGGGAGCTGTTTTTT. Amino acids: CASRTGTGELFF.

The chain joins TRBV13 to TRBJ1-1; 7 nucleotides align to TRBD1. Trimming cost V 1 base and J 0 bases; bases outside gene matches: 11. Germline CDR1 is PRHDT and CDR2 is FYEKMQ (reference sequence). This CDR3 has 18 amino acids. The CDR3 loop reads CASSLDPREGGMNTEAFF. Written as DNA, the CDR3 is TGTGCCAGCAGCTTAGACCCCAGGGAAGGGGGCATGAACACTGAAGCTTTCTTT.

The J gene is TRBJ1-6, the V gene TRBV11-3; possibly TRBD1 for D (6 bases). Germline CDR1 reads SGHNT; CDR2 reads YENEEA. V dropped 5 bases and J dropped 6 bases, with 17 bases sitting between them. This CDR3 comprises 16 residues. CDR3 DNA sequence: TGTGCCAGCAGCAAAACGAGGGACACCCCTAATTCACCCCTCCACTTT. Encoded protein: CASSKTRDTPNSPLHF.

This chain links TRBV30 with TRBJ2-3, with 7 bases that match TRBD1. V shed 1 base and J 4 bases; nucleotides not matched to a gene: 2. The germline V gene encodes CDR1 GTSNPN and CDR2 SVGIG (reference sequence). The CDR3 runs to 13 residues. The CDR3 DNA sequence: TGTGCCTGGAGTGGGACAGGACCAGATACGCAGTATTTT. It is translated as CAWSGTGPDTQYF.

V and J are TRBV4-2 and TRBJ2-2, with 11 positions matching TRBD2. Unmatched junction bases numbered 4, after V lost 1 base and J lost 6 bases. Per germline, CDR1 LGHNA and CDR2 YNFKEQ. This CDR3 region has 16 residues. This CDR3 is CASSQGIAGGPGELFF. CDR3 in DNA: TGTGCCAGCAGCCAAGGGATAGCGGGAGGGCCCGGGGAGCTGTTTTTT.

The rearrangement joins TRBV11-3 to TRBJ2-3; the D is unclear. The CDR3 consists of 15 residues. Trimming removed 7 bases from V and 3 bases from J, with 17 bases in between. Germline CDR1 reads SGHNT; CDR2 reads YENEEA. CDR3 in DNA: TGTGCCAGCACTTATTCCCAGGTTGGGACAGATACGCAGTATTTT. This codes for CASTYSQVGTDTQYF.

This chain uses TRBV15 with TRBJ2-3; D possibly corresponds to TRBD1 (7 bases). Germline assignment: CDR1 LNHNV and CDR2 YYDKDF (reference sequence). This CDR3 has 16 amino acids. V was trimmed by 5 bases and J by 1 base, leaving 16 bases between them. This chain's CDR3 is CATSPPQGGGTDTQYF. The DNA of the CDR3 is TGTGCCACCAGCCCCCCCCAGGGGGGTGGCACAGATACGCAGTATTTT.

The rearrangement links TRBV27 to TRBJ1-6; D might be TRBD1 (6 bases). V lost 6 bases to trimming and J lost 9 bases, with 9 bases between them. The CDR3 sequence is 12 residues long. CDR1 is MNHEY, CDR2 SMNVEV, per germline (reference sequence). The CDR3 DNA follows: TGTGCCAGCAGACAAGGGGGTTCACCCCTCCACTTT. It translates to CASRQGGSPLHF.

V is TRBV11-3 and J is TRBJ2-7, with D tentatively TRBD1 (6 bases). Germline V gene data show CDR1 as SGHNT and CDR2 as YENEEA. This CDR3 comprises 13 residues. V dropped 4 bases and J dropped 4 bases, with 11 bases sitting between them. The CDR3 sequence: CASSSGQSYEQYF. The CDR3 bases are TGTGCCAGCAGCTCCGGACAGTCTTACGAGCAGTACTTC. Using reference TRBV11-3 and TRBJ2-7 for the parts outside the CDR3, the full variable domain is EAGVVQSPRYKIIEKKQPVAFWCNPISGHNTLYWYLQNLGQGPELLIRYENEEAVDDSQLPKDRFSAERLKGVDSTLKIQPAELGDSAVYLCASSSGQSYEQYFGPGTRLTVT.

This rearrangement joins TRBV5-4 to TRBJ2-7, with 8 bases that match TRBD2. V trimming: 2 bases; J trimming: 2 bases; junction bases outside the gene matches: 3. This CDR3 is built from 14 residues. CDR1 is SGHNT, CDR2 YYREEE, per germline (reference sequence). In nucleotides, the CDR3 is TGTGCCAGCAGCTTCGGGACTAGTCCCTACGAGCAGTACTTC. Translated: CASSFGTSPYEQYF.

The CDR3 DNA reads as TGTGCCAGCAGCCCGGCTTCCGGGACTAGCGGGGGGGCCTACAATGAGCAGTTCTTC. Translating it yields CASSPASGTSGGAYNEQFF. J is TRBJ2-1 and V is TRBV7-9; the match to TRBD2 covers 16 bases. V lost 5 bases and J lost 2; bases outside the gene matches: 9. Germline V CDR1 and CDR2: SEHNR, FQNEAQ (reference sequence). This CDR3 has 19 amino acids.